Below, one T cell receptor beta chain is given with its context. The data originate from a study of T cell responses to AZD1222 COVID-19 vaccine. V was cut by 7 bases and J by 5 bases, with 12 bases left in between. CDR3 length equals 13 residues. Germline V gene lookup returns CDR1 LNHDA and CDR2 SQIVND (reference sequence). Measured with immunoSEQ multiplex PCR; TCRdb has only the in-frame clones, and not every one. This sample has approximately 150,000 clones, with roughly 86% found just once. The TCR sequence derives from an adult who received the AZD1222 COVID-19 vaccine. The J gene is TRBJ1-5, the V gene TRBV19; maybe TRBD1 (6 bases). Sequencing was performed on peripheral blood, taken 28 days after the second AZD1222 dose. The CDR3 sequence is CASTRGLDQPQHF. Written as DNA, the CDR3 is TGTGCCAGTACCCGGGGGCTAGATCAGCCCCAGCATTTT.